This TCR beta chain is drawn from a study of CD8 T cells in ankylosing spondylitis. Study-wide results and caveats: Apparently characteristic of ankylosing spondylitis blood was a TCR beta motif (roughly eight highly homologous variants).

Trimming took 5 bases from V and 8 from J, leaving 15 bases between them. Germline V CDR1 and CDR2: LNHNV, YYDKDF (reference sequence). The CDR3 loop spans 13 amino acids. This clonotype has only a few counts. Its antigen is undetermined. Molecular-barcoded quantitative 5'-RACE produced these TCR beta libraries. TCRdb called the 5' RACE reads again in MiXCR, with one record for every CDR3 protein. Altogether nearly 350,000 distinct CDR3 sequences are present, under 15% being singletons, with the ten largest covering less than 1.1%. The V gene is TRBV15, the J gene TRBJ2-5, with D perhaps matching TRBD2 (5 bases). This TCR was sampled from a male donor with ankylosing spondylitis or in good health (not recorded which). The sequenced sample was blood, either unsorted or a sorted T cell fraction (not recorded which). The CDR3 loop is CATSPDYGDTQYF. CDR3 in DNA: TGTGCCACCAGCCCCGACTACGGTGATACCCAGTACTTC.